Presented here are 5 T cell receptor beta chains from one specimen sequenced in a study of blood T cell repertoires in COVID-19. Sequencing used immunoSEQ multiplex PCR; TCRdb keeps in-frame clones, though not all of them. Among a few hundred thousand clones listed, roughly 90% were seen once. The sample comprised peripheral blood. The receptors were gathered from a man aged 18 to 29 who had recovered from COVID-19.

CDR3 in DNA: TGTGCCAGCAGCCCCTCAGGAGAAAAACTGTTTTTT. Protein sequence: CASSPSGEKLFF. The rearrangement links TRBV6-5 to TRBJ1-4; D remains ambiguous. The CDR3 is 12 amino acids. CDR1 is MNHEY and CDR2 is SVGAGI in the germline V gene. V lost 6 bases to trimming and J lost 8 bases, with 10 bases between them.

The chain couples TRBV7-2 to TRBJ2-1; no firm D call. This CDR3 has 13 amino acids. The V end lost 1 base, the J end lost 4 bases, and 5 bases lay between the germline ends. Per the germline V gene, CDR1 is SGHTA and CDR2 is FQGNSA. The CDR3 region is CASSLGAYNEQFF. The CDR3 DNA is TGTGCCAGCAGCTTAGGGGCATACAATGAGCAGTTCTTC.

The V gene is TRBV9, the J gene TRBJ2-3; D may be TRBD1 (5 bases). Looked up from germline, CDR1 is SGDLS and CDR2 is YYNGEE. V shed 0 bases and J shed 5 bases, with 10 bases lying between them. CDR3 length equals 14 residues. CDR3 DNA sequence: TGTGCCAGCAGCGTAGGAAAAGGGGAAGATACGCAGTATTTT. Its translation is CASSVGKGEDTQYF.

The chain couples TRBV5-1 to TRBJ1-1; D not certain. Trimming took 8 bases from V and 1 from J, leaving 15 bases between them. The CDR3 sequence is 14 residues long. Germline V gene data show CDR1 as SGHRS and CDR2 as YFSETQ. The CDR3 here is CASSIDITNTEAFF. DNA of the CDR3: TGCGCCAGTTCTATAGACATCACGAACACTGAAGCTTTCTTT.

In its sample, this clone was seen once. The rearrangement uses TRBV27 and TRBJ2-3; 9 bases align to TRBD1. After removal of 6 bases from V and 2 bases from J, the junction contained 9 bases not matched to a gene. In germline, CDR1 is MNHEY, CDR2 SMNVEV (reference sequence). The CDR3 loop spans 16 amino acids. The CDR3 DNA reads TGTGCCAGCAGCCCCGGACAGGGGATTTACACAGATACGCAGTATTTT. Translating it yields CASSPGQGIYTDTQYF.